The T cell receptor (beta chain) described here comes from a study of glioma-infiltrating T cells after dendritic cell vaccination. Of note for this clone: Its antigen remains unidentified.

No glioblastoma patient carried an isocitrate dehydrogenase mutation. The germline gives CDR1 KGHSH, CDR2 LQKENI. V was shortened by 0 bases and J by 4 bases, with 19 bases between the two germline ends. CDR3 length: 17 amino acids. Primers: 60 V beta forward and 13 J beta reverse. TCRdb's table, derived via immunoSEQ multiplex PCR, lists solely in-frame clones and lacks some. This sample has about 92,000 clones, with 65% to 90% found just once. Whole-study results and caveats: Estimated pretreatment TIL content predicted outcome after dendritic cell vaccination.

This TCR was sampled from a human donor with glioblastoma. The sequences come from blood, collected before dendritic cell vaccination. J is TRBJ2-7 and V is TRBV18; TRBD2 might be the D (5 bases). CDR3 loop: CASSPPRAALNRYEQYF. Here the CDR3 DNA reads TGTGCCAGCTCACCACCGAGGGCAGCGCTTAATCGATACGAGCAGTACTTC. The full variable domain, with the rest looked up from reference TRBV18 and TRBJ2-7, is NAGVMQNPRHLVRRRGQEARLRCSPMKGHSHVYWYRQLPEEGLKFMVYLQKENIIDESGMPKERFSAEFPKEGPSILRIQQVVRGDSAAYFCASSPPRAALNRYEQYFGPGTRLTVT.